This TCR beta chain derives from a study of CD8 T cells in ankylosing spondylitis. Study findings and constraints: Disease-linked clones displayed a CD8+ phenotype and appeared relatively rarely in peripheral blood. From matched ankylosing spondylitis synovial fluid, disease-linked clones were reportedly recovered at significantly enriched levels. Ankylosing spondylitis blood appeared to carry a characteristic TCR beta motif of eight or nine highly homologous variants.

This clonotype was recorded a few times. Antigen specificity is unknown. Unmatched junction bases numbered 6, after V lost 2 bases and J lost 4 bases. The germline gives CDR1 LGHDT, CDR2 YNNKEL (reference sequence). This CDR3 is built from 17 residues. TCRdb called the 5' RACE reads again in MiXCR, with one record for every CDR3 protein. Among fewer than 500,000 distinct CDR3 sequences listed, approximately 20% were seen once. The sequencing sample was made of blood, either unsorted or a sorted T cell fraction (not recorded which). The chain has TRBV3-1 and TRBJ2-5, with 14 positions matching TRBD2. This receptor was taken from a male donor with ankylosing spondylitis. For the CDR3, the DNA is TGTGCCAGCAGCCAAAAATCCGGGACTAGCGGGAGAGAGACCCAGTACTTC. Its protein product is CASSQKSGTSGRETQYF.